This TCR beta chain was found in a study of blood T cell repertoires in COVID-19. Study as a whole: Some COVID-19 samples were acute and others convalescent; all came from the United States, Italy and Spain. The cDNA or gDNA used as material had been derived from T cells, B-cell-depleted T cells, or PBMCs.

V dropped 4 bases and J dropped 7; count of bases not matched to a gene: 12. Germline V gives CDR1 LGHNA, CDR2 YNFKEQ. The length of the CDR3 is 15 residues. Authors' methods: Nucleated cell number was recorded as an estimate derived from reference gene primer amplification. The repertoire was sequenced with immunoSEQ multiplex PCR; TCRdb's copy has only in-frame clones and lacks some. Clonal size and the V and J genes are those of that table, whereas D and trimming came from the DNA. The sample includes 85,000 to 100,000 clones, 65% to 85% of them seen just once. This clone was seen many times. V usage is TRBV4-2 and J usage is TRBJ2-7; TRBD2 agrees at 8 bases. The material sequenced was peripheral blood. This TCR was recovered from a woman in her sixties or seventies with acute or convalescent COVID-19. CDR3 residues: CASSRIAGNVGEQYF. Written as DNA, the CDR3 is TGTGCCAGCAGCCGAATAGCGGGGAATGTGGGTGAGCAGTACTTC.